This passage covers 5 T cell receptor beta chains from one sample sequenced in a study of control samples from healthy donors and cancer patients. Measured with immunoSEQ multiplex PCR; TCRdb has only the in-frame clones, and not every one. The table has approximately 100,000 clones, roughly 90% seen once; the top ten hold about 7.8%. Sequencing was carried out using blood. Every receptor here comes from a man aged 30 to 39 in good health.

The chain employs TRBV28 and TRBJ2-3; D tentatively reads TRBD1 or TRBD2 (5 bases each). V lost 5 bases, J lost 2 bases, and 17 bases lay in between. Germline assignment: CDR1 MDHEN and CDR2 SYDVKM. CDR3 length: 16 residues. CDR3 amino acids: CASSPIEGPITDTQYF. The CDR3 DNA follows: TGTGCCAGCAGTCCAATTGAGGGACCTATCACAGATACGCAGTATTTT.

The V gene is TRBV6-5, the J gene TRBJ2-7; 11 bases agree with TRBD2. After removal of 10 bases from V and 1 base from J, the junction contained 9 bases not matched to a gene. Germline CDR1 MNHEY, CDR2 SVGAGI. The CDR3 is made up of 15 amino acids. The CDR3 DNA sequence: TGTGCCACCAAATCCGGGACTAGCGGTTCCTACGAGCAGTACTTC. This translates into CATKSGTSGSYEQYF.

The V gene is TRBV7-2, the J gene TRBJ1-1; no clear D. The CDR3 extends over 14 amino acids. The V gene lost 3 bases and the J gene lost 11 bases, with 19 bases spanning the gap. Germline CDR1 and CDR2: SGHTA and FQGNSA. The CDR3 sequence is CASSLGGTDNVAFF. Written as DNA, the CDR3 is TGTGCCAGCAGCTTGGGCGGCACAGATAATGTGGCTTTCTTT.

CDR3 coding DNA: TGTGCCAGCGGTCAGAACCGCTACGAGCAGTACTTC. It codes for CASGQNRYEQYF. The chain recombines TRBV6-5 with TRBJ2-7; no firm D call. Germline V lookup: CDR1 MNHEY, CDR2 SVGAGI. Trimming shortened V by 8 bases and J by 3 bases, and 11 bases separated the two germline ends. The CDR3 covers 12 residues.

The genes are TRBV19 and TRBJ2-3; 9 nucleotides line up with TRBD1. V trimming: 4 bases; J trimming: 4 bases; junction bases outside the gene matches: 12. Looked up from germline, CDR1 is LNHDA and CDR2 is SQIVND (reference sequence). This CDR3 spans 17 amino acids. CDR3 amino acids: CASSKTPGTGSADTQYF. The CDR3 DNA reads as TGTGCCAGTAGTAAAACCCCCGGGACAGGGTCGGCAGATACGCAGTATTTT.